This T cell receptor beta chain is drawn from a study of shared clonotypes between healthy human individuals. The assay was immunoSEQ multiplex PCR, and TCRdb's table has in-frame clones only and misses some. The table shows millions of clones, with just over 90% occurring only once. The CDR3 is 14 residues long. V lost 0 bases and J 1 base, leaving 8 bases between the germline ends. Germline CDR1 reads SGHRS; CDR2 reads YFSETQ. Adult donors, all healthy and HIV-negative, had no recent acute infections or vaccinations. What was sequenced was naive CD4+ T cells sorted from blood. Noted subset: CD45RA+ positively selected. The TCR sequence derives from a man aged 18 to 29 in good health. This chain joins TRBV5-1 and TRBJ2-7; D is uncertain. The CDR3 nucleotides read TGCGCCAGCAGCTTGGTGCCGGAATCCTACGAGCAGTACTTC. It encodes CASSLVPESYEQYF.